The T cell receptor (beta chain) described here comes from a study of blood T cell repertoires in COVID-19. Study-level background: COVID-19 samples from acute and convalescent phases originated in the United States, Italy and Spain. In each case, the material was cDNA or gDNA derived from T cells, B-cell-depleted T cells, or PBMCs.

The protocol was immunoSEQ multiplex PCR, while the TCRdb copy is restricted to in-frame clones and leaves out a portion. In the table there are roughly 280,000 clones, 85% to 95% of which are singletons. Everyone who took part was roughly 18 to 100 years old, and they came from about two dozen US areas. The receptor was derived from a man between 40 and 49 years old who had been exposed to COVID-19. The specimen was PBMCs or T cells enriched from blood (not recorded which).

CDR3 nucleotides: TGTGCCAGCAGTTCAACTAGCGGGAGCACCGGGGAGCTGTTTTTT. The encoded protein is CASSSTSGSTGELFF. V and J are TRBV27 and TRBJ2-2, with 11 nucleotides matching TRBD2. V shed 4 bases, J shed 4 bases, and the junction held 2 bases outside the gene matches. This CDR3 spans 15 amino acids. The V gene's germline CDR1 is MNHEY and CDR2 SMNVEV (reference sequence).